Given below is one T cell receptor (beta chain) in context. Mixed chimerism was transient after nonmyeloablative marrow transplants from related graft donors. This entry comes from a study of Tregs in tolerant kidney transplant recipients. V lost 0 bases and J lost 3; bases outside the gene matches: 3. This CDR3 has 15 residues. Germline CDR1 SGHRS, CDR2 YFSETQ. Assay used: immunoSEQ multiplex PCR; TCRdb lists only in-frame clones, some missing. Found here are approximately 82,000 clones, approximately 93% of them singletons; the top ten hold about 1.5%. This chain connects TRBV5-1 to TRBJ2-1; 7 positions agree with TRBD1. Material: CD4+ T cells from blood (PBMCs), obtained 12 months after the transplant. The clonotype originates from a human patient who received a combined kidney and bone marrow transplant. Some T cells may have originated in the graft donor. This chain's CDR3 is CASSLAAGGYNEQFF. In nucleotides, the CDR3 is TGCGCCAGCAGCTTGGCGGCAGGGGGCTACAATGAGCAGTTCTTC.